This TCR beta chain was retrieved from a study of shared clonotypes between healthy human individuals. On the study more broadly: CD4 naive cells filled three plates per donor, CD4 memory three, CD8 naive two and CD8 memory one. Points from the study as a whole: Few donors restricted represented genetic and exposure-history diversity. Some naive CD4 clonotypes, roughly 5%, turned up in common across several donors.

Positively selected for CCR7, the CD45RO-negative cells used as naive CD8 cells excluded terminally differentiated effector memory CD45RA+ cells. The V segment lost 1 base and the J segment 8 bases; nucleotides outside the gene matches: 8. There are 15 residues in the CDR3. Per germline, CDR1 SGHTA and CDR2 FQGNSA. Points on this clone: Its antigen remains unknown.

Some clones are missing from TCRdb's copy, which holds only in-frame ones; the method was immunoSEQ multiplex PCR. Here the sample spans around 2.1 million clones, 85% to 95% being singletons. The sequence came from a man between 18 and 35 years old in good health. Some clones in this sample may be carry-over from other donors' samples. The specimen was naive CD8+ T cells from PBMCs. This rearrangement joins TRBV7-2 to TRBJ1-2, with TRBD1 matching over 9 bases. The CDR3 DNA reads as TGTGCCAGCAGCTTAGAAGCTGGACAGGGGCTAGGCTACACCTTC. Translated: CASSLEAGQGLGYTF.